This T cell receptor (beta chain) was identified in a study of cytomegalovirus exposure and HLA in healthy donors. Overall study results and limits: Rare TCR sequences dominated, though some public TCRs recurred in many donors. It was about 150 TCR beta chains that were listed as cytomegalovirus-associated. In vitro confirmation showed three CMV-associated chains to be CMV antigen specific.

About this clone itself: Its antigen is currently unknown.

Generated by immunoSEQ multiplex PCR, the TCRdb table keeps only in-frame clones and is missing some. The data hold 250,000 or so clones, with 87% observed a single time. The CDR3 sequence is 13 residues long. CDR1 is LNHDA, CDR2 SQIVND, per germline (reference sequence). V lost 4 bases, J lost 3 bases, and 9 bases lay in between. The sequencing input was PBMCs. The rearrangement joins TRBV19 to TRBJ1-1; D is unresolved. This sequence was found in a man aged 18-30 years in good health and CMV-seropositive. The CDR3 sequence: CASSREVYTEAFF. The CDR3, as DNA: TGTGCCAGTAGTAGGGAAGTTTACACTGAAGCTTTCTTT.